A single sample is the source of the 19 T cell receptor beta chains below, sequenced in a study of multiple sclerosis patients with progressive multifocal leukoencephalopathy. Libraries were prepared by immunoSEQ multiplex PCR; TCRdb keeps only in-frame clonotypes and omits some of them. The data contain fewer than 35,000 clones, over 75% of them singletons. Time point: before natalizumab initiation. The sample taken for sequencing was PBMCs. The origin of the receptors is a human donor with multiple sclerosis.

The chain is built from TRBV19 and TRBJ2-7, with 9 bases that match TRBD2. Germline V gives CDR1 LNHDA, CDR2 SQIVND (reference sequence). This CDR3 has 14 amino acids. V was clipped by 6 bases and J by 9 bases; unmatched bases: 12. CDR3 region: CASRRGGRARSQYF. As DNA, the CDR3 is TGTGCCAGTAGGCGAGGCGGGAGGGCCCGGTCGCAGTACTTC.

V gene TRBV19 combines with J gene TRBJ1-3, with 8 bases lining up with TRBD1. The germline CDR1 and CDR2 sequences are LNHDA and SQIVND (reference sequence). The CDR3 sequence is 14 residues long. V gave up 4 bases and J gave up 2 bases; unmatched junction bases: 1. CDR3 amino acids: CASSRTGTGNTIYF. CDR3 bases: TGTGCCAGTAGTAGGACAGGGACTGGAAACACCATATATTTT.

As regards this clone: Relative to the germline gene, one junction end is altered; a read error may explain this. The V and J genes are TRBV7-7 and TRBJ1-1; D is perhaps TRBD1 (6 bases). This CDR3 region has 13 residues. The V gene's germline CDR1 is SSHAT and CDR2 FNYEAQ (reference sequence). The CDR3 spells CASSTGRGTEAFF. CDR3 bases: TGTGCTAGCAGTACAGGGCGGGGCACTGAAGCTTTCTTT.

The chain uses TRBV5-5 and TRBJ2-5, with D perhaps assigned TRBD1 or TRBD2 (6 bases each). Trimming shortened V by 3 bases and J by 4 bases, and 7 bases separated the two germline ends. CDR1 SGHKS and CDR2 YYEKEE come from the germline V gene (reference sequence). This CDR3 comprises 12 residues. The CDR3 region is CASSWGAETQYF. In nucleotides, the CDR3 is TGTGCCAGCAGCTGGGGGGCAGAGACCCAGTACTTC.

The chain joins TRBV7-2 to TRBJ2-7; 7 bases agree with TRBD2. The germline gives CDR1 SGHTA, CDR2 FQGNSA. This CDR3 has 15 amino acids. The trim removed 5 bases at V and 2 bases at J, leaving 9 bases unmatched. In DNA, the CDR3 is TGTGCCAGCAGCCCTTCTGCGGGAGTCCCCTACGAGCAGTACTTC. This sequence encodes CASSPSAGVPYEQYF.

This clone appeared a single time. The V call is TRBV28, the J call TRBJ2-1, with a possible D match to TRBD2 (5 bases). The CDR3 has 14 residues. Between the trimmed V and J ends, which lost 8 bases and 0 bases, there was a span of 11 bases. Germline V gene lookup returns CDR1 MDHEN and CDR2 SYDVKM. This CDR3 is CASLSADSYNEQFF. The CDR3 nucleotides are TGTGCCAGCCTTAGCGCGGACTCCTACAATGAGCAGTTCTTC.

CDR3 bases: TGTGCCATCCGGCCCACTAACCGGGACGGCTATGGCTACACCTTC. Amino acid sequence: CAIRPTNRDGYGYTF. The chain is built from TRBV10-3 and TRBJ1-2; a weak D match, TRBD1 (5 bases). V lost 8 bases to trimming and J lost 4 bases, with 20 bases between them. Looked up from germline, CDR1 is ENHRY and CDR2 is SYGVKD. The CDR3 totals 15 residues.

The count of this clone is one. This chain connects TRBV7-8 to TRBJ2-7; D may be TRBD1 (5 bases). The CDR3 is made up of 17 amino acids. The germline V gene has CDR1 SGHVS and CDR2 FQNEAQ. V lost 7 bases and J 3 bases, leaving 25 bases between the germline ends. The CDR3 sequence: CASTKTKGLPLLYEQYF. The CDR3 DNA follows: TGTGCCAGCACCAAAACCAAGGGGCTCCCTCTTCTCTACGAGCAGTACTTC.

The V call is TRBV5-1, the J call TRBJ2-4; possible D gene TRBD2, 5 bases. The CDR3 has 15 residues. The germline V and J ends were trimmed by 3 bases and 5 bases, with 15 bases remaining between them. Germline values: CDR1 SGHRS, CDR2 YFSETQ. The CDR3 nucleotides read TGCGCCAGCAGCTACAGCGGCAACCAGCAAAACATTCAGTACTTC. As protein: CASSYSGNQQNIQYF.

This chain joins TRBV7-6 and TRBJ2-3; D perhaps matches TRBD1 (6 bases). This CDR3 spans 13 amino acids. The V gene's germline CDR1 is SGHVS and CDR2 FNYEAQ. Trimming removed 5 bases from V and 6 bases from J, with 12 bases in between. CDR3 loop: CASSPRTDDTQYF. In DNA, the CDR3 is TGTGCCAGCAGCCCGCGGACAGACGATACGCAGTATTTT.

This clone has only a few counts. The V and J genes are TRBV15 and TRBJ2-2; D is possibly TRBD2 (5 bases). V shed 7 bases and J shed 0 bases, with 12 bases lying between them. Looked up from germline, CDR1 is LNHNV and CDR2 is YYDKDF (reference sequence). The CDR3 sequence is 15 residues long. The CDR3 DNA follows: TGTGCCACCATCCCGGGGTCGGCGAACACCGGGGAGCTGTTTTTT. Its protein is CATIPGSANTGELFF.

CDR3 region: CASSVSRTANTEAFF. The DNA of the CDR3 is TGTGCCAGCAGTGTGTCCAGGACGGCGAACACTGAAGCTTTCTTT. The rearrangement uses TRBV6-5 and TRBJ1-1; D is unresolved. Deletions cut 5 bases from V and 1 base from J, with 14 bases between. The CDR3 runs 15 residues. CDR1 and CDR2 from the germline V gene are MNHEY and SVGAGI.

V is TRBV15 and J is TRBJ2-7, with 7 nucleotides matching TRBD2. CDR3 length: 16 residues. With V trimmed by 1 base and J by 2 bases, 8 bases remained unmatched. CDR1 LNHNV and CDR2 YYDKDF come from the germline V gene (reference sequence). CDR3 nucleotides: TGTGCCACCAGCAGAGGGAGCGGGACCCTCGCCTACGAGCAGTACTTC. This sequence encodes CATSRGSGTLAYEQYF. Full variable domain (rest looked up from reference TRBV15 and TRBJ2-7): DAMVIQNPRYQVTQFGKPVTLSCSQTLNHNVMYWYQQKSSQAPKLLFHYYDKDFNNEADTPDNFQSRRPNTSFCFLDIRSPGLGDTAMYLCATSRGSGTLAYEQYFGPGTRLTVT.

This chain connects TRBV27 to TRBJ2-7, with no clear D. Germline-derived CDR1 and CDR2 are MNHEY and SMNVEV (reference sequence). The CDR3 is 17 residues long. The ends were cut back, 0 bases at V and 3 bases at J, with 18 bases in the middle. The CDR3 loop is CASSLSSALGLSYEQYF. The CDR3 DNA sequence: TGTGCCAGCAGTTTATCGTCAGCATTGGGGTTAAGCTACGAGCAGTACTTC.

The chain is built from TRBV5-6 and TRBJ2-3; D unresolved. The V gene lost 0 bases and the J gene lost 0 bases, with 8 bases spanning the gap. Germline V gene sequence: CDR1 SGHDT, CDR2 YYEEEE. CDR3 length: 15 amino acids. The DNA for the CDR3 is TGTGCCAGCAGCTTGGTAACGGCTAGCACAGATACGCAGTATTTT. It encodes CASSLVTASTDTQYF. Supplemented by reference TRBV5-6 and TRBJ2-3, the full variable domain reads DAGVTQSPTHLIKTRGQQVTLRCSPKSGHDTVSWYQQALGQGPQFIFQYYEEEERQRGNFPDRFSGHQFPNYSSELNVNALLLGDSALYLCASSLVTASTDTQYFGPGTRLTVL.

The chain employs TRBV4-1 and TRBJ2-1; a weak D match, TRBD2 (6 bases). The CDR3 runs 14 residues. Germline CDR1 and CDR2: MGHRA and YSYEKL. V was cut by 3 bases and J by 6 bases, with 12 bases left in between. CDR3 sequence (DNA): TGCGCCAGCAGCCACGGACTCGGGAGCAATGAGCAGTTCTTC. Encoded protein: CASSHGLGSNEQFF.

The gene calls are TRBV9 and TRBJ1-1, with TRBD1 as a possible D gene (5 bases). The germline CDR1 and CDR2 sequences are SGDLS and YYNGEE. The CDR3 runs to 14 residues. Trimming took 4 bases from V and 3 from J, leaving 13 bases between them. The CDR3 is CASSLGGKDTEAFF. The CDR3 nucleotides read TGTGCCAGCAGCCTCGGGGGGAAGGACACTGAAGCTTTCTTT.

The CDR3 nucleotides are TGTGCCAGCATAAAGGGCCCCGGGACTAGTTCCCCCTATACGCAGTATTTT. Translating gives CASIKGPGTSSPYTQYF. This sequence joins TRBV27 and TRBJ2-3; TRBD2 matches at 8 bases. Losses at the gene ends were 7 bases for V and 7 bases for J; bases not matched to a gene: 19. The CDR3 spans 17 residues. Germline lookup yields CDR1 MNHEY and CDR2 SMNVEV (reference sequence).

As to this clone: A junction boundary mismatches the germline segment, possibly from a read error. The chain employs TRBV7-2 and TRBJ2-2, with TRBD2 matching over 9 bases. In germline, CDR1 is SGHTA, CDR2 FQGNSA. The CDR3 is 14 amino acids. Written as DNA, the CDR3 is TGTGCCAGCAGCCTAGCGGGGTACACCGGGGAGCTGTTTTTT. The encoded protein is CASSLAGYTGELFF.